A selection of T cell receptor beta chains follows, all from one sample in a study of CD8 T cells in ankylosing spondylitis. TCRdb analysed the 5' RACE reads with MiXCR anew, one entry per CDR3 protein. The table records about 130,000 distinct CDR3 sequences, 5.5% to 7.5% of them present only once. The sample consisted of blood, either unsorted or a sorted T cell fraction (not recorded which). These receptors came from a female donor with ankylosing spondylitis or in good health (not recorded which). CDR3s include the opening cysteine and the closing phenylalanine or tryptophan. The D gene is left open where the match is weak. Rows give clone size only sometimes, using once, few, many, or a class for an expanded clone.

clone_size,d_call,v_call,j_call,cdr3_aa,cdr3_nt
many,TRBD1,TRBV30,TRBJ2-1,CAWGNRDRVGNEQFF,TGTGCCTGGGGAAACCGGGACAGGGTTGGAAATGAGCAGTTCTTC
many,TRBD1,TRBV6-1,TRBJ1-2,CASCSTGLNYGYTF,TGTGCCAGCTGCTCGACAGGGTTAAACTATGGCTACACCTTC
-,-,TRBV2,TRBJ1-3,CASRDQDIGNTIYF,TGTGCCAGCAGAGACCAGGACATCGGAAACACCATATATTTT
many,-,TRBV12-3/TRBV12-4,TRBJ2-2,CASSPYRGRSRNTGELFF,TGTGCCAGCAGTCCCTATAGGGGACGGTCCCGAAACACCGGGGAGCTGTTTTTT
many,TRBD2,TRBV12-3/TRBV12-4,TRBJ2-1,CASSPSGGSYANEQFF,TGTGCCAGCAGTCCTAGCGGGGGGTCTTATGCCAATGAGCAGTTCTTC
many,TRBD2,TRBV5-1,TRBJ2-5,CASLGGTSLETQYF,TGCGCCAGCTTGGGGGGGACGTCACTGGAGACCCAGTACTTC
many,-,TRBV5-5,TRBJ1-3,CASSLDGISGNTIYF,TGTGCCAGCAGCTTGGACGGGATCTCTGGAAACACCATATATTTT
few,-,TRBV5-4,TRBJ2-5,CASSYQGRPETQYF,TGTGCCAGCAGCTACCAAGGACGACCAGAGACCCAGTACTTC
many,-,TRBV30,TRBJ1-2,CAWSAGDYGYTF,TGTGCCTGGAGTGCGGGGGACTATGGCTACACCTTC
many,-,TRBV7-2,TRBJ2-1,CASSLGRGRVQEQFF,TGTGCCAGCAGCTTAGGGCGGGGAAGGGTTCAGGAGCAGTTCTTC
many,TRBD1,TRBV4-1,TRBJ1-1,CASSQDRGQGTEAFF,TGCGCCAGCAGCCAAGATCGGGGACAGGGCACTGAAGCTTTCTTT
many,-,TRBV20-1,TRBJ2-2,CSARDNRATGELFF,TGCAGTGCTAGAGATAACAGAGCCACCGGGGAGCTGTTTTTT
many,-,TRBV4-1,TRBJ1-6,CASSQDLTQTNSPLHF,TGCGCCAGCAGCCAAGATCTGACACAAACTAATTCACCCCTCCACTTT
many,-,TRBV7-3,TRBJ2-3,CASSLGPRDTQYF,TGTGCCAGCAGCCTGGGGCCGAGAGATACGCAGTATTTT
-,-,TRBV19,TRBJ1-5,CASSRGRSNQPQHF,TGTGCCAGTAGTAGAGGCAGAAGCAATCAGCCCCAGCATTTT
many,TRBD2,TRBV6-2/TRBV6-3,TRBJ2-1,CASSFSGGHNEQFF,TGTGCCAGCAGTTTTAGCGGGGGCCACAATGAGCAGTTCTTC
many,-,TRBV12-3/TRBV12-4,TRBJ2-3,CASSLGGDTQYF,TGTGCCAGCAGTTTAGGCGGGGATACGCAGTATTTT
many,TRBD1,TRBV4-1,TRBJ1-1,CASSQPRTGGNTEAFF,TGCGCCAGCAGCCAGCCACGGACAGGGGGGAACACTGAAGCTTTCTTT
many,-,TRBV2,TRBJ2-2,CASSPPGAVGELLF,TGTGCCAGCAGTCCGCCTGGGGCCGTCGGGGAGCTGCTTTTT
many,TRBD1,TRBV5-1,TRBJ1-1,CASSLGMGQTNTEAFF,TGCGCCAGCAGCTTGGGAATGGGACAGACGAACACTGAAGCTTTCTTT
many,-,TRBV6-2/TRBV6-3,TRBJ2-2,CASSRGHNTGELFF,TGTGCCAGCAGCAGGGGACACAACACCGGGGAGCTGTTTTTT
many,-,TRBV12-3/TRBV12-4,TRBJ2-1,CASSLVTGREQFF,TGTGCCAGCAGTTTAGTCACAGGACGCGAGCAGTTCTTC
many,TRBD1,TRBV7-3,TRBJ1-2,CASSSSTGDGYTF,TGTGCCAGCAGCTCATCAACAGGGGACGGCTACACCTTC
many,-,TRBV5-1,TRBJ2-7,CASSLALAESYEQYF,TGCGCCAGCAGCTTGGCCTTAGCGGAATCCTACGAGCAGTACTTC
-,TRBD1,TRBV7-2,TRBJ1-2,CASSTSSGTGVGYTF,TGTGCCAGCAGCACGAGCTCCGGGACAGGGGTTGGCTACACCTTC
many,-,TRBV3-1,TRBJ2-5,CASTLGQTREPQYF,TGTGCCAGCACCCTTGGACAGACAAGAGAACCCCAGTACTTC
many,-,TRBV12-3/TRBV12-4,TRBJ2-7,CASSLPSREYLLEQYF,TGTGCCAGCAGTTTACCTAGTCGGGAGTACCTTTTGGAGCAGTACTTC
-,-,TRBV7-2,TRBJ1-6,CASEGRGTYNSPLHF,TGTGCCAGCGAGGGAAGAGGGACCTATAATTCACCCCTCCACTTT
many,-,TRBV20-1,TRBJ2-3,CSARASRDLTDTQYF,TGCAGTGCTAGAGCCAGCAGGGATCTCACAGATACGCAGTATTTT
many,-,TRBV3-1,TRBJ2-5,CASSQDLVPSETQYF,TGTGCCAGCAGCCAAGATCTTGTCCCCTCAGAGACCCAGTACTTC
many,-,TRBV5-1,TRBJ2-3,CASSLAVGGTDTQYF,TGCGCCAGCAGCTTGGCCGTTGGGGGCACAGATACGCAGTATTTT
-,-,TRBV7-9,TRBJ1-6,CASSAGISPLHF,TGTGCCAGCAGCGCAGGGATTTCACCCCTCCACTTT
many,-,TRBV28,TRBJ2-1,CASSLLDNAYNEQFF,TGTGCCAGCAGTTTACTGGACAACGCCTACAATGAGCAGTTCTTC
many,-,TRBV6-2/TRBV6-3,TRBJ2-5,CASSYSETQYF,TGTGCCAGCAGTTACTCGGAGACCCAGTACTTC
many,-,TRBV7-2,TRBJ2-1,CASSSDSSYNEQFF,TGTGCCAGCAGTTCGGACAGCTCCTACAATGAGCAGTTCTTC
many,-,TRBV20-1,TRBJ2-5,CSARGRETQYF,TGCAGTGCCAGAGGGAGGGAGACCCAGTACTTC
many,TRBD1,TRBV7-8,TRBJ1-1,CASTVEGQILNTEAFF,TGTGCCAGCACCGTCGAGGGACAGATATTGAACACTGAAGCTTTCTTT
-,-,TRBV20-1,TRBJ2-3,CSARDGGADTQYF,TGCAGTGCTAGAGATGGGGGTGCAGATACGCAGTATTTT
many,TRBD2,TRBV20-1,TRBJ2-4,CSAYSGGGKNIQYF,TGCAGTGCTTATAGCGGGGGGGGCAAAAACATTCAGTACTTC
few,-,TRBV4-2,TRBJ1-1,CASSPGQHREAFF,TGTGCCAGCAGCCCCGGACAGCATCGTGAAGCTTTCTTT
many,-,TRBV12-3/TRBV12-4,TRBJ1-1,CASSLGPTMNTEAFF,TGTGCCAGCAGTTTGGGCCCGACCATGAACACTGAAGCTTTCTTT
many,TRBD1,TRBV5-6,TRBJ2-7,CASSIGQASSYEQYF,TGTGCCAGCAGCATTGGACAGGCGTCGTCCTACGAGCAGTACTTC
many,-,TRBV9,TRBJ1-1,CASSVGGRSEAFF,TGTGCCAGCAGCGTAGGAGGGCGAAGTGAAGCTTTCTTT
-,-,TRBV3-1,TRBJ1-3,CASTEGLGVNSGNTIYF,TGTGCCAGCACCGAAGGCTTGGGAGTAAACTCTGGAAACACCATATATTTT
many,-,TRBV27,TRBJ1-2,CASRPLKGEGYTF,TGTGCCAGCAGACCCCTCAAGGGGGAAGGCTACACCTTC
many,TRBD1,TRBV20-1,TRBJ2-3,CSAQQGTTDTQYF,TGCAGTGCCCAACAGGGGACCACAGATACGCAGTATTTT
many,-,TRBV5-6,TRBJ1-2,CATGEGLGYGYTF,TGTGCCACCGGGGAGGGTTTGGGCTATGGCTACACCTTC
many,-,TRBV24-1,TRBJ1-5,CATSDGVPQPQHF,TGTGCCACCAGTGATGGGGTCCCTCAGCCCCAGCATTTT
many,-,TRBV29-1,TRBJ1-1,CSVNGAGGRLLNTEAFF,TGCAGCGTTAACGGGGCAGGAGGACGGCTACTGAACACTGAAGCTTTCTTT
many,-,TRBV24-1,TRBJ2-1,CATSDPQGGDNEQFF,TGTGCCACCAGTGACCCACAGGGAGGTGACAATGAGCAGTTCTTC